The 28 T cell receptor beta chains below come from one sample, sequenced in a study of shared clonotypes between healthy human individuals. In the naive CD8 group, cells lacked CD45RO and were positively selected for CCR7, so terminally differentiated effector memory CD45RA+ cells were left out. Here immunoSEQ multiplex PCR was the method, and the copy in TCRdb shows in-frame clones only, minus some. The repertoire holds about 1,900,000 clones, about 95% seen once, with 1.2% in the top ten. Specimen: naive CD8+ T cells sorted from blood. These receptors all come from a man between 18 and 29 years old in good health.

The chain joins TRBV29-1 to TRBJ1-1; 7 nucleotides agree with TRBD1. This CDR3 is 14 amino acids long. The J segment lost 12 bases and the V segment lost 1 base, leaving 14 bases of the junction unmatched. Germline V lookup: CDR1 SQVTM, CDR2 ANQGSEA. CDR3 nucleotide sequence: TGCAGCGTTGAAGGAACTAACAGGGGAGATTCAACTTTCTTT. Translation gives CSVEGTNRGDSTFF.

This clone showed up just once. V usage is TRBV4-3 and J usage is TRBJ1-4; TRBD1 might be the D (5 bases). This CDR3 is 13 amino acids long. The germline V gene encodes CDR1 LGHNA and CDR2 YSLEER. The V end was cut by 1 base, the J end by 5 bases, with 5 bases between. The CDR3 loop reads CASSQGGNEKLFF. As DNA, the CDR3 is TGCGCCAGCAGCCAAGGGGGGAATGAAAAACTGTTTTTT.

The chain has TRBV2 and TRBJ2-1; D is perhaps TRBD1 (5 bases). Trimming pared 9 bases from V and 8 bases from J, leaving 17 bases between. Germline V lookup: CDR1 SNHLY, CDR2 FYNNEI. The CDR3 is 13 amino acids. Here the CDR3 reads CARISYSGYEQFF. CDR3 bases: TGTGCCAGAATCAGCTACTCAGGGTATGAGCAGTTCTTC.

The chain joins TRBV30 to TRBJ1-2; TRBD1 is a possible D gene (6 bases). Germline V gene data show CDR1 as GTSNPN and CDR2 as SVGIG (reference sequence). Deletions cut 1 base from V and 8 bases from J, with 14 bases between. The CDR3 runs to 13 residues. CDR3: CAWSDGAGEGYTF. Written as DNA, the CDR3 is TGTGCCTGGAGTGACGGGGCAGGGGAGGGCTACACCTTC. The full variable domain, with the rest looked up from reference TRBV30 and TRBJ1-2, is SQTIHQWPATLVQPVGSPLSLECTVEGTSNPNLYWYRQAAGRGLQLLFYSVGIGQISSEVPQNLSASRPQDRQFILSSKKLLLSDSGFYLCAWSDGAGEGYTFGSGTRLTVV.

J is TRBJ2-1 and V is TRBV11-1; 9 nucleotides agree with TRBD2. CDR3 size: 19 residues. From germline, CDR1 is SGHAT and CDR2 FQDESV (reference sequence). V lost 6 bases, J lost 0 bases, and 15 bases stayed unmatched. The CDR3 nucleotides read TGTGCCAGCAGTCCAGTGGGACTAGCCCCTCAGAGCTCCTACAATGAGCAGTTCTTC. Protein product: CASSPVGLAPQSSYNEQFF. The variable domain in full, completed from reference TRBV11-1 and TRBJ2-1, reads EAEVAQSPRYKITEKSQAVAFWCDPISGHATLYWYRQILGQGPELLVQFQDESVVDDSQLPKDRFSAERLKGVDSTLKIQPAELGDSAMYLCASSPVGLAPQSSYNEQFFGPGTRLTVL.

This rearrangement joins TRBV7-6 to TRBJ2-1; D is tentatively TRBD1 or TRBD2 (6 bases each). Germline CDR1 is SGHVS and CDR2 is FNYEAQ. The length of the CDR3 is 16 residues. V dropped 1 base and J dropped 2 bases, with 12 bases sitting between them. The CDR3 nucleotides read TGTGCCAGCAGCTTAGACGGGGGCTACACCTACAATGAGCAGTTCTTC. Translation gives CASSLDGGYTYNEQFF.

The rearrangement joins TRBV18 to TRBJ2-7; unclear D gene. There are 15 residues in the CDR3. V was cut by 6 bases and J by 2 bases, with 17 bases left in between. The germline gives CDR1 KGHSH, CDR2 LQKENI. The CDR3 loop reads CASSPWNGIAYEQYF. As DNA, the CDR3 is TGTGCCAGCTCCCCATGGAATGGGATCGCCTACGAGCAGTACTTC.

The chain has TRBV6-5 and TRBJ2-5, with 7 nucleotides matching TRBD2. The CDR3 covers 15 residues. The germline CDR1 and CDR2 sequences are MNHEY and SVGAGI. Trimming took 5 bases from V and 5 from J; bases not matched to a gene: 11. This CDR3 reads CASSRWGLPEETQYF. In DNA, the CDR3 is TGTGCCAGCAGTCGTTGGGGACTACCCGAGGAGACCCAGTACTTC.

V usage is TRBV5-1 and J usage is TRBJ1-1, with D hard to call. Germline V lookup: CDR1 SGHRS, CDR2 YFSETQ. Trimming shortened V by 4 bases and J by 2 bases, and 12 bases separated the two germline ends. The CDR3 length is 14 residues. This CDR3 reads CASSPGAGNTEAFF. In DNA, the CDR3 is TGCGCCAGCAGCCCGGGCGCGGGAAACACTGAAGCTTTCTTT.

This clone showed up just once. The V call is TRBV10-2, the J call TRBJ1-2, with 7 nucleotides matching TRBD1. In germline, CDR1 is WSHSY, CDR2 SAAADI. This CDR3 contains 16 residues. The junction had 15 bases not matched to a gene; V was cut back by 4 bases and J by 7 bases. The CDR3 loop reads CASSGTQGVVLSGYTF. The CDR3 bases are TGCGCCAGCAGTGGGACGCAGGGGGTGGTATTGTCTGGCTACACCTTC.

The rearrangement uses TRBV27 and TRBJ2-7; 9 bases match TRBD2. Per germline, CDR1 MNHEY and CDR2 SMNVEV (reference sequence). This CDR3 spans 14 amino acids. The junction had 2 bases not matched to a gene; V was cut back by 2 bases and J by 3 bases. CDR3 loop: CASSLSSGGYEQYF. The CDR3 nucleotides are TGTGCCAGCAGTTTAAGTAGCGGGGGCTACGAGCAGTACTTC.

The V call is TRBV13, the J call TRBJ1-2; 10 bases are shared with TRBD1. CDR3 length: 15 residues. Germline V gene data show CDR1 as PRHDT and CDR2 as FYEKMQ (reference sequence). The trim removed 5 bases at V and 3 bases at J, leaving 6 bases unmatched. The CDR3: CASSATGTGDYGYTF. The CDR3 region has the DNA TGTGCCAGCAGCGCTACCGGGACAGGGGACTATGGCTACACCTTC.

The V and J genes are TRBV28 and TRBJ1-2; D unclear. The germline V and J ends were trimmed by 3 bases and 2 bases, with 10 bases remaining between them. The CDR3 length is 14 residues. CDR1 is MDHEN, CDR2 SYDVKM, per germline. The DNA for the CDR3 is TGTGCCAGCAGTTTTCGGTTGGGAAACTATGGCTACACCTTC. Protein sequence: CASSFRLGNYGYTF.

The V call is TRBV5-1, the J call TRBJ2-7, with 8 bases identical to TRBD1. CDR1 and CDR2 (germline): SGHRS, YFSETQ. Trimming at V came to 4 bases and at J to 4 bases, leaving 13 bases not matched to a gene. This CDR3 has 16 amino acids. CDR3 sequence (DNA): TGCGCCAGCAGCCCCGTTTCCGGGACAGGAGTATACGAGCAGTACTTC. Translated, it gives CASSPVSGTGVYEQYF.

This clone occurred a few times. Other DNA sequences in the same sample also yield this CDR3. This chain connects TRBV5-6 to TRBJ1-5; D remains ambiguous. Trimming took off 0 bases at V and 4 bases at J, with 2 bases between the two ends. Per germline, CDR1 SGHDT and CDR2 YYEEEE. The CDR3 extends over 12 amino acids. CDR3 bases: TGTGCCAGCAGCTTGGGTAATCAGCCCCAGCATTTT. Encoded protein: CASSLGNQPQHF.

As to this clone: The same CDR3 is also encoded by other DNA sequences in this sample. This chain uses TRBV4-1 with TRBJ1-5, with TRBD1 as a possible D gene (6 bases). The CDR3 is made up of 15 amino acids. V lost 0 bases and J lost 2, with 8 bases in between. CDR1 is MGHRA, CDR2 YSYEKL, per germline. The CDR3 reads CASSQDGGGNQPQHF. CDR3 in DNA: TGCGCCAGCAGCCAAGACGGGGGCGGCAATCAGCCCCAGCATTTT.

The CDR3 DNA sequence: TGCGCCAGCAGCCAAGAGGCAGGGTCTAACTATGGCTACACCTTC. Encoded protein: CASSQEAGSNYGYTF. The chain links TRBV4-1 to TRBJ1-2, with D perhaps matching TRBD1 (5 bases). This CDR3 comprises 15 residues. Trimming cost V 0 bases and J 0 bases, with 8 bases left between them. CDR1 and CDR2 (germline): MGHRA, YSYEKL.

The rearrangement uses TRBV6-5 and TRBJ1-6, with TRBD1 as a possible D gene (6 bases). CDR1 is MNHEY and CDR2 is SVGAGI in the germline V gene. This CDR3 spans 12 amino acids. V was pared by 8 bases and J by 10 bases, with 12 bases between. The CDR3 spells CASSQGPSPLHF. The DNA for the CDR3 is TGTGCCAGCTCACAGGGACCATCACCCCTCCACTTT.

V is TRBV29-1 and J is TRBJ2-7; 7 nucleotides align to TRBD1. Germline CDR1 reads SQVTM; CDR2 reads ANQGSEA. The CDR3 spans 14 residues. The junction had 10 bases not matched to a gene; V was cut back by 8 bases and J by 0 bases. The CDR3 coding sequence is TGCAGCATTTTAGGGACAGAAAGCTCCTACGAGCAGTACTTC. Amino acid sequence: CSILGTESSYEQYF.

The rearrangement links TRBV4-3 to TRBJ2-5, with 10 nucleotides matching TRBD2. V gave up 3 bases and J gave up 5 bases; unmatched junction bases: 9. Germline lookup yields CDR1 LGHNA and CDR2 YSLEER. The CDR3 is 16 residues long. CDR3 region: CASSQDSGRRGETQYF. CDR3 nucleotide sequence: TGCGCCAGCAGCCAGGATAGCGGGAGGCGGGGGGAGACCCAGTACTTC.

This sequence joins TRBV11-2 and TRBJ1-4; D unresolved. This CDR3 contains 15 residues. Trimming stripped 5 bases from V and 7 bases from J, with 17 bases between. Germline-derived CDR1 and CDR2 are SGHAT and FQNNGV. The CDR3 sequence is CASSPSGEVGEKLFF. Written as DNA, the CDR3 is TGTGCCAGCAGCCCCTCCGGGGAGGTGGGTGAAAAACTGTTTTTT.

On this clone: The identical CDR3 is also encoded by other nucleotide sequences in the sample. J is TRBJ2-1 and V is TRBV6-5; D is ambiguous. Per the germline V gene, CDR1 is MNHEY and CDR2 is SVGAGI. V dropped 3 bases and J dropped 4 bases, with 10 bases sitting between them. The CDR3 consists of 14 residues. CDR3 protein: CASSYSGEYNEQFF. In DNA form, the CDR3 reads TGTGCCAGCAGTTATAGTGGGGAATACAATGAGCAGTTCTTC.

The chain combines TRBV11-2 with TRBJ1-3; no clear D gene. Per the germline V gene, CDR1 is SGHAT and CDR2 is FQNNGV. The V gene lost 5 bases and the J gene lost 0 bases, with 8 bases spanning the gap. The CDR3 spans 14 residues. CDR3: CASSPPNSGNTIYF. CDR3 in DNA: TGTGCCAGCAGCCCTCCAAACTCTGGAAACACCATATATTTT.

This clone was seen once. The sample contains more than one DNA sequence encoding this CDR3. V is TRBV11-2 and J is TRBJ2-7; D might be TRBD1 (5 bases). With 1 base removed from V and 3 bases from J, the gap between germline ends came to 7 bases. CDR3 length equals 13 residues. Germline CDR1 SGHAT, CDR2 FQNNGV. As DNA, the CDR3 is TGTGCCAGCAGCTTAGGGGGCAGCTACGAGCAGTACTTC. This translates into CASSLGGSYEQYF. The whole variable domain, filled in from reference TRBV11-2 and TRBJ2-7, reads EAGVAQSPRYKIIEKRQSVAFWCNPISGHATLYWYQQILGQGPKLLIQFQNNGVVDDSQLPKDRFSAERLKGVDSTLKIQPAKLEDSAVYLCASSLGGSYEQYFGPGTRLTVT.

This chain links TRBV7-2 with TRBJ2-7, with a possible D match to TRBD1 (5 bases). The CDR3 loop spans 14 amino acids. V was trimmed by 1 base and J by 7 bases, leaving 14 bases between them. Per the germline V gene, CDR1 is SGHTA and CDR2 is FQGNSA. As DNA, the CDR3 is TGTGCCAGCAGCTTAGGGGCAGGGCTCTGGGAGCAGTACTTC. This sequence encodes CASSLGAGLWEQYF.

The genes are TRBV2 and TRBJ2-7, with no clear D. The V end lost 9 bases, the J end lost 3 bases, and 15 bases lay between the germline ends. This CDR3 region has 13 residues. Germline V gene sequence: CDR1 SNHLY, CDR2 FYNNEI. CDR3 loop: CASGGRTDYEQYF. CDR3 in DNA: TGTGCCAGTGGTGGACGGACCGACTACGAGCAGTACTTC.

This chain connects TRBV12-5 to TRBJ2-3; D is uncertain. V dropped 7 bases and J dropped 2 bases, with 7 bases sitting between them. This CDR3 spans 12 amino acids. Germline-derived CDR1 and CDR2 are LGHNT and FRNRAP. CDR3 sequence reads: CASDGTTDTQYF. The CDR3 region has the DNA TGTGCTAGTGATGGAACCACAGATACGCAGTATTTT. Full variable domain (rest looked up from reference TRBV12-5 and TRBJ2-3): DARVTQTPRHKVTEMGQEVTMRCQPILGHNTVFWYRQTMMQGLELLAYFRNRAPLDDSGMPKDRFSAEMPDATLATLKIQPSEPRDSAVYFCASDGTTDTQYFGPGTRLTVL.

This sequence joins TRBV5-8 and TRBJ2-7; D unresolved. V lost 1 base and J 0 bases, leaving 14 bases between the germline ends. The V gene's germline CDR1 is SGHTS and CDR2 YDEGEE. CDR3 length equals 16 residues. CDR3 DNA sequence: TGTGCCAGCAGCTTGACGGCAGGTACTATCTCCTACGAGCAGTACTTC. Residues: CASSLTAGTISYEQYF.